This T cell receptor (beta chain) was recorded in a study of glioma-infiltrating T cells after dendritic cell vaccination. Overall study: The vaccine used monocyte-derived dendritic cells pulsed overnight with autologous tumor lysate.

This clone was seen only once. Only patients with spare fresh-frozen tumor and over two years of follow-up were included. Blood PBMC samples: pre-vaccination, two weeks post third vaccination, and at tumor progression. TCRB CDR3 was amplified from 2 ug genomic DNA or less. TCRdb keeps only in-frame clones here, not all; method: immunoSEQ multiplex PCR. The table records more than 60,000 clones, 82% of them present only once. Unmatched junction bases numbered 16, after V lost 7 bases and J lost 0 bases. The CDR3 loop spans 19 amino acids. The sample here was blood, taken before dendritic cell vaccination. The rearrangement joins TRBV23-1 to TRBJ2-1, with 9 nucleotides matching TRBD1. TRBV23-1 counts as an open reading frame of uncertain function. The receptor comes from a human donor with glioblastoma. Here the CDR3 DNA reads TGCGCCAGCATCCCCCCCCGGGACAGGGTCTCGAACTCCTACAATGAGCAGTTCTTC. Amino acids: CASIPPRDRVSNSYNEQFF.